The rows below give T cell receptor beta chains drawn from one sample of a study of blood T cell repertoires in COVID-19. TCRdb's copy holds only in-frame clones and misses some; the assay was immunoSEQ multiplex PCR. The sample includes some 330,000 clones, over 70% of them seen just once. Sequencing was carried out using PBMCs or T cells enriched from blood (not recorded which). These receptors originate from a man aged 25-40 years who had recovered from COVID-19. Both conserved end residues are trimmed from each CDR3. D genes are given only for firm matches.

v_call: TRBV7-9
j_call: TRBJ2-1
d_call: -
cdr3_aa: ASSLDWAGEQF

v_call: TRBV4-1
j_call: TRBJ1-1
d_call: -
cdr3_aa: ASSQVRAGNTEAF

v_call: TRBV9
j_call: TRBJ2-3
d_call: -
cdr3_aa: ASSVVAQGRDTQY

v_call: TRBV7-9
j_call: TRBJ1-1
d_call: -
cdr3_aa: ASSFNRDNTEAF

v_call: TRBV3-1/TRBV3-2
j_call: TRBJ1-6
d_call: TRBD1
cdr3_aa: ASSQDLGDRGISPLH

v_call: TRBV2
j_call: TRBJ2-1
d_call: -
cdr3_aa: ASTTGHNEQF

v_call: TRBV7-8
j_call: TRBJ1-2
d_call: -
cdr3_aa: ASSLSHLNYGYT

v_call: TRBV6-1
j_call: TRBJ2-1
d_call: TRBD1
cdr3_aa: ASSEAPGQGSYNEQF

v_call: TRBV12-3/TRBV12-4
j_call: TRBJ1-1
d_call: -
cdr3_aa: ASRADRGEAF

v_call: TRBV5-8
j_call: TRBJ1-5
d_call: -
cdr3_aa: ASRRKALSGSNQPQH

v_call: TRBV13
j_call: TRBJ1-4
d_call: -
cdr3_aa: ASSLGTETTNEKLF

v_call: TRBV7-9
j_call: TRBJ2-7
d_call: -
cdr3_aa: ASSPSTGDHYEQY